This TCR beta chain was recorded in a study of blood T cells in healthy people across ages. Study details: Template switching picked up about one barcoded beta molecule for each two T cells.

A second PCR of about 7 to 12 cycles used a sample-barcoded 5' primer and a J-beta primer mix. TCRdb processed the 5' RACE reads anew with MiXCR; each CDR3 protein has one entry. The repertoire holds more than 450,000 distinct CDR3 sequences, with roughly a quarter as singletons. The length of the CDR3 is 15 residues. Trimming cost V 0 bases and J 3 bases; bases outside gene matches: 5. Germline assignment: CDR1 SQVTM and CDR2 ANQGSEA. These data were also filed under a second study, of T cells of mothers and their children.

This chain uses TRBV29-1 with TRBJ2-1; TRBD2 matches 7 bases. Material for sequencing was blood. The sequence was collected from a boy between 2 and 10 years old in good health. In DNA form, the CDR3 reads TGCAGCGTTGAAGATGGCGGGAGTAGCTACAATGAGCAGTTCTTC. Amino acids: CSVEDGGSSYNEQFF.